Below, 17 T cell receptor beta chains from the same sample are listed, as sequenced in a study of T-cell reconstitution after alpha-beta-depleted transplantation in children. Unique molecular identifiers were incorporated when the TCRbeta library was constructed. In TCRdb, the PCR reads were re-called with MiXCR into one record per CDR3 protein. The sample lists 300,000 to 400,000 distinct CDR3 sequences, more than 10% seen once, with about 3.9% in the top ten. The sample here was PBMCs, taken from the stem cell graft. Receptor source: a human donor who donated a stem cell graft to a child with Fanconi anemia.

This clonotype showed up just a few times. V and J are TRBV3-1 and TRBJ1-1; tentative D call: TRBD1 (5 bases). The V end was cut by 0 bases, the J end by 12 bases, with 11 bases between. Germline V CDR1 and CDR2: LGHDT, YNNKEL (reference sequence). The length of the CDR3 is 12 residues. CDR3 bases: TGTGCCAGCAGCCAAGATCAAAGGGGTTCTTTCTTT. It specifies CASSQDQRGSFF.

A few counts support this clonotype. This rearrangement joins TRBV7-2 to TRBJ2-2; TRBD1 is a possible D gene (5 bases). CDR1 and CDR2 from the germline V gene are SGHTA and FQGNSA. This CDR3 has 14 amino acids. V lost 3 bases and J 4 bases, leaving 9 bases between the germline ends. CDR3: CASSLTVTTGELFF. The DNA for the CDR3 is TGTGCCAGCAGCTTGACAGTTACCACCGGGGAGCTGTTTTTT.

This clonotype was seen many times. The chain carries TRBV5-1 and TRBJ2-2, with a tentative D call TRBD2 (5 bases). Trimming removed 4 bases at V and 3 bases at J, with 13 bases between. The CDR3 totals 15 residues. CDR1 and CDR2 from the germline V gene are SGHRS and YFSETQ. The CDR3 DNA sequence: TGCGCCAGCAGCGCACCAGCGGCGGACACCGGGGAGCTGTTTTTT. Protein: CASSAPAADTGELFF.

V usage is TRBV12-3 or TRBV12-4 and J usage is TRBJ1-2; TRBD1 matches at 9 bases. J lost 9 bases, V lost 6 bases, and 5 bases had no gene match. This CDR3 contains 12 residues. As DNA, the CDR3 is TGTGCCAGCAGCCAAACAGGGGGCAGCTACACCTTC. It specifies CASSQTGGSYTF.

This clonotype was detected ten times or more. V gene TRBV3-1 combines with J gene TRBJ1-1, with a tentative D call TRBD1 (5 bases). CDR1 and CDR2 (germline): LGHDT, YNNKEL (reference sequence). The CDR3 runs to 12 residues. V shed 4 bases and J shed 10 bases, with 13 bases lying between them. The CDR3 spells CASSPKGRGAFF. CDR3 DNA sequence: TGTGCCAGCAGCCCCAAGGGAAGGGGAGCTTTCTTT.

There are many counts of this clonotype. The CDR3 region is CASSLVAEQFF. CDR3 nucleotides: TGTGCCAGCAGCTTGGTCGCTGAGCAGTTCTTC. The rearrangement links TRBV5-6 to TRBJ2-1; no clear D gene. V was cut by 0 bases and J by 9 bases, with 4 bases left in between. The CDR3 length is 11 residues. CDR1 SGHDT and CDR2 YYEEEE come from the germline V gene.

This clonotype was observed a handful of times. The chain couples TRBV7-2 to TRBJ2-3; maybe TRBD1 (7 bases). V dropped 0 bases and J dropped 3 bases, with 16 bases sitting between them. Looked up from germline, CDR1 is SGHTA and CDR2 is FQGNSA. There are 17 residues in the CDR3. The CDR3: CASSLAQGGQRTDTQYF. The CDR3 region has the DNA TGTGCCAGCAGCTTAGCGCAGGGGGGTCAGCGGACAGATACGCAGTATTTT.

This clonotype was observed many times. This chain connects TRBV4-3 to TRBJ2-1; the D gene is possibly TRBD1 (6 bases). CDR3 length: 15 residues. Germline V gene sequence: CDR1 LGHNA, CDR2 YSLEER. The germline V and J ends were trimmed by 0 bases and 4 bases, with 10 bases remaining between them. CDR3 region: CASSQDGTQYNEQFF. CDR3 sequence (DNA): TGCGCCAGCAGCCAAGACGGGACACAATACAATGAGCAGTTCTTC.

This clonotype was seen a handful of times. The chain combines TRBV7-8 with TRBJ2-7; D is unclear. V gave up 5 bases and J gave up 10 bases, with 15 bases separating them. The germline gives CDR1 SGHVS, CDR2 FQNEAQ. The CDR3 is 12 residues long. The DNA for the CDR3 is TGTGCCAGCAGCCGAGACACCTCGTTCCAGTACTTC. Residues: CASSRDTSFQYF.

This sequence joins TRBV7-9 and TRBJ2-5, with D perhaps TRBD2 (6 bases). Germline V gene data show CDR1 as SEHNR and CDR2 as FQNEAQ (reference sequence). V was pared by 4 bases and J by 3 bases, with 15 bases between. CDR3 length equals 15 residues. The chain's CDR3 is CASSSNYGGEETQYF. CDR3 DNA: TGTGCCAGCAGCTCTAACTACGGGGGAGAAGAGACCCAGTACTTC.

Many counts were recorded for this clonotype. The chain has TRBV14 and TRBJ1-5; the D is unclear. Germline V gene sequence: CDR1 SGHDN, CDR2 FVKESK. The V end lost 0 bases, the J end lost 3 bases, and 9 bases lay between the germline ends. The CDR3 spans 15 residues. The CDR3 bases are TGTGCCAGCAGCCAAGAGGGGTCCCTCAATCAGCCCCAGCATTTT. It encodes CASSQEGSLNQPQHF.

V usage is TRBV20-1 and J usage is TRBJ1-5; no clear D gene. This CDR3 has 13 residues. Germline V gene sequence: CDR1 DFQATT, CDR2 SNEGSKA (reference sequence). Deletions cut 2 bases from V and 2 bases from J, with 7 bases between. CDR3 loop: CSARSRGNQPQHF. The CDR3 region has the DNA TGCAGTGCTAGATCTCGAGGCAATCAGCCCCAGCATTTT.

This clonotype has only a few counts. V usage is TRBV24-1 and J usage is TRBJ2-1, with D possibly being TRBD1 or TRBD2 (5 bases each). Trimming left V 3 bases short and J 4 bases short, with 12 bases between. From germline, CDR1 is KGHDR and CDR2 SFDVKD. This CDR3 region has 15 residues. The DNA of the CDR3 is TGTGCCACCAGTGATCCGGGACGGACTTACAATGAGCAGTTCTTC. Its protein is CATSDPGRTYNEQFF.

The J gene is TRBJ1-1, the V gene TRBV6-1, with a weak D call TRBD1 (5 bases). Deletions cut 2 bases from V and 1 base from J, with 11 bases between. The CDR3 runs 15 residues. In germline, CDR1 is MNHNS, CDR2 SASEGT. The CDR3 DNA follows: TGTGCCAGCAGTGAATCGGGGCGCCCGAACACTGAAGCTTTCTTT. As protein: CASSESGRPNTEAFF.

This clonotype was seen a single time. The chain employs TRBV20-1 and TRBJ2-1; D is possibly TRBD2 (6 bases). Germline V gene sequence: CDR1 DFQATT, CDR2 SNEGSKA (reference sequence). V was pared by 3 bases and J by 7 bases, with 19 bases between. The CDR3 is 15 residues long. The CDR3 region has the DNA TGCAGTGCTAGGAATCCGGTGGGGGGAAAAAATGAGCAGTTCTTC. This codes for CSARNPVGGKNEQFF.

The genes are TRBV7-8 and TRBJ1-3; TRBD1 is a possible D gene (5 bases). The germline V gene has CDR1 SGHVS and CDR2 FQNEAQ. This CDR3 comprises 13 residues. Trimming pared 4 bases from V and 6 bases from J, leaving 10 bases between. The CDR3 loop is CASSSQVSNTIYF. CDR3 sequence (DNA): TGTGCCAGCAGCTCACAGGTTTCAAACACCATATATTTT.

This clonotype occurred a few times. The gene calls are TRBV12-3 or TRBV12-4 and TRBJ2-2, with unresolved D. This CDR3 has 15 amino acids. Trimming took off 3 bases at V and 3 bases at J, with 11 bases between the two ends. In nucleotides, the CDR3 is TGTGCCAGCAGTTTCAACGACCCCTACACCGGGGAGCTGTTTTTT. Translated: CASSFNDPYTGELFF.